The next 4 T cell receptor beta chains were all read from a single sample in a study of blood T cell repertoires in COVID-19. TCRdb's copy holds only in-frame clones and misses some; the assay was immunoSEQ multiplex PCR. The sample has tens of thousands of clones; under 85% are singletons. The sequencing input was peripheral blood. These receptor sequences come from a man between 65 and 80 years old with active COVID-19.

This chain uses TRBV28 with TRBJ2-7; no firm D call. The V end lost 3 bases, the J end lost 10 bases, and 10 bases lay between the germline ends. The CDR3 contains 11 residues. Germline V gives CDR1 MDHEN, CDR2 SYDVKM. CDR3 sequence (DNA): TGTGCCAGCAGTTTTCAGTTTGGTCAGTACTTC. It yields the protein CASSFQFGQYF.

The V call is TRBV29-1, the J call TRBJ1-3, with a weak D call TRBD1 (6 bases). Trimming removed 7 bases from V and 3 bases from J, with 16 bases in between. Germline CDR1 is SQVTM and CDR2 is ANQGSEA. The CDR3 consists of 14 residues. The CDR3 loop is CSASEGQIGNTIYF. The DNA for the CDR3 is TGCAGCGCTTCTGAAGGACAGATTGGAAACACCATATATTTT.

This rearrangement joins TRBV7-9 to TRBJ1-3, with TRBD1 matching over 9 bases. The CDR3 covers 15 residues. The V gene's germline CDR1 is SEHNR and CDR2 FQNEAQ (reference sequence). Losses at the gene ends were 4 bases for V and 4 bases for J; bases not matched to a gene: 5. CDR3 nucleotides: TGTGCCAGCAGCTCACAGGGGGCGGGCGGAAACACCATATATTTT. It translates to CASSSQGAGGNTIYF.

V and J are TRBV4-3 and TRBJ2-5, with TRBD1 matching 7 bases. The germline V gene encodes CDR1 LGHNA and CDR2 YSLEER. The CDR3 sequence is 15 residues long. Trimming took 0 bases from V and 5 from J; bases not matched to a gene: 6. This CDR3 reads CASSQDLRQGETQYF. CDR3 bases: TGCGCCAGCAGCCAAGATCTACGACAGGGCGAGACCCAGTACTTC.